A single sample gave rise to the 18 T cell receptor beta chains below, sequenced in a study of T-cell memory formation after mild COVID-19. Each CDR3 protein is one row after TCRdb ran MiXCR on the 5' RACE reads. The table has around 310,000 distinct CDR3 sequences, about 16% seen once. The sequenced sample consisted of PBMCs or a T cell subset sorted from them (not recorded which). The receptors derive from a man younger than 35 who had mild COVID-19 (a few samples of this study predate the infection). Cell type and time point are not known.

This clonotype was counted between two and nine times. The chain has TRBV12-3 or TRBV12-4 and TRBJ1-4; D perhaps matches TRBD1 (5 bases). The CDR3 contains 13 residues. V was clipped by 8 bases and J by 8 bases, with 15 bases between them. For the CDR3, the DNA is TGTGCCAGCCACGGAGGGGATAGGGAAAAACTGTTTTTT. Translating gives CASHGGDREKLFF.

This rearrangement joins TRBV20-1 to TRBJ1-4; D is ambiguous. CDR1 is DFQATT, CDR2 SNEGSKA, per germline (reference sequence). Deletions cut 3 bases from V and 7 bases from J, with 6 bases between. CDR3 length equals 11 residues. The CDR3 nucleotides are TGCAGTGCTAGGGTTGTTGAAAAACTGTTTTTT. It yields the protein CSARVVEKLFF.

This clonotype was picked up a small number of times. This chain uses TRBV7-2 with TRBJ1-1; 9 bases are a match to TRBD1. CDR3 length: 14 residues. With V trimmed by 3 bases and J by 5 bases, 4 bases remained unmatched. The germline V gene has CDR1 SGHTA and CDR2 FQGNSA. CDR3 protein: CASSLDRGETEAFF. The CDR3 DNA is TGTGCCAGCAGCTTGGACAGGGGAGAGACTGAAGCTTTCTTT.

This clonotype has a handful of counts. This chain connects TRBV5-1 to TRBJ2-2; D gene unclear. Germline loops: CDR1 SGHRS, CDR2 YFSETQ. V was trimmed by 2 bases and J by 7 bases, leaving 18 bases between them. CDR3 length: 16 amino acids. The CDR3 coding sequence is TGCGCCAGCAGCTTAGGCCACACCCAGACCGGCGGGGAGCTGTTTTTT. This encodes CASSLGHTQTGGELFF.

This clonotype has at least ten counts. DNA for the CDR3: TGTGCCAGCAGCTTCACGGGGGGCGAGCAGTACGTC. It yields the protein CASSFTGGEQYV. The chain combines TRBV7-9 with TRBJ2-7, with 7 bases matching TRBD2. This CDR3 contains 12 residues. Germline CDR1 reads SEHNR; CDR2 reads FQNEAQ (reference sequence). The V segment lost 3 bases and the J segment 6 bases; nucleotides outside the gene matches: 2.

This clonotype was seen only a few times. V usage is TRBV12-3 or TRBV12-4 and J usage is TRBJ1-1; maybe TRBD1 (6 bases). This CDR3 spans 13 amino acids. V lost 7 bases and J 1 base, leaving 10 bases between the germline ends. CDR3 amino acids: CASIRDTNTEAFF. The CDR3 nucleotides are TGTGCCAGCATCAGGGACACGAACACTGAAGCTTTCTTT.

J is TRBJ2-4 and V is TRBV7-3, with a tentative D call TRBD1 (6 bases). This CDR3 contains 14 residues. Germline V gene data show CDR1 as SGHTA and CDR2 as FQGTGA. Trimming took 2 bases from V and 5 from J, leaving 10 bases between them. The CDR3 region is CASSLGYRENIQYF. DNA of the CDR3: TGTGCCAGCAGCTTAGGTTACAGGGAAAACATTCAGTACTTC.

There are many counts of this clonotype. The chain carries TRBV6-5 and TRBJ2-3, with no clear D. The CDR3 runs 13 residues. Germline CDR1 and CDR2: MNHEY and SVGAGI. V dropped 2 bases and J dropped 4 bases, with 7 bases sitting between them. The CDR3 protein is CASSYGQADTQYF. DNA for the CDR3: TGTGCCAGCAGTTACGGCCAGGCAGATACGCAGTATTTT.

The chain has TRBV7-9 and TRBJ1-1, with TRBD1 identical over 8 bases. The ends lost 0 bases at V and 5 bases at J; junction bases unmatched: 5. Germline CDR1 SEHNR, CDR2 FQNEAQ (reference sequence). This CDR3 contains 15 residues. Here the CDR3 reads CASSLATGGLTEAFF. The CDR3 DNA reads TGTGCCAGCAGCTTAGCCACAGGGGGATTAACTGAAGCTTTCTTT.

The chain links TRBV5-1 to TRBJ1-1, with 7 bases that match TRBD1. The CDR3 totals 15 residues. Losses at the gene ends were 4 bases for V and 1 base for J; bases not matched to a gene: 7. The germline gives CDR1 SGHRS, CDR2 YFSETQ. The DNA for the CDR3 is TGCGCCAGCAGCACATGGACAGGCCCGAACACTGAAGCTTTCTTT. Protein sequence: CASSTWTGPNTEAFF.

V gene TRBV5-6 combines with J gene TRBJ2-3; 7 bases line up with TRBD1. Losses at the gene ends were 0 bases for V and 6 bases for J; bases not matched to a gene: 4. Germline V gene data show CDR1 as SGHDT and CDR2 as YYEEEE. The CDR3 contains 14 residues. The CDR3, as DNA: TGTGCCAGCAGCTTGGTGGGACAGAAGGATACGCAGTATTTT. As protein: CASSLVGQKDTQYF. The variable domain in full, with the rest retrieved from reference TRBV5-6 and TRBJ2-3, is DAGVTQSPTHLIKTRGQQVTLRCSPKSGHDTVSWYQQALGQGPQFIFQYYEEEERQRGNFPDRFSGHQFPNYSSELNVNALLLGDSALYLCASSLVGQKDTQYFGPGTRLTVL.

This clonotype was counted between two and nine times. This chain uses TRBV28 with TRBJ1-5; D gene unclear. The germline V gene has CDR1 MDHEN and CDR2 SYDVKM. CDR3 length: 14 residues. V lost 1 base and J lost 2, with 6 bases in between. DNA of the CDR3: TGTGCCAGCAGTTTATTGGCAGGCAATCAGCCCCAGCATTTT. Translating gives CASSLLAGNQPQHF.

The rearrangement uses TRBV27 and TRBJ2-7; D is unresolved. CDR3 length: 14 amino acids. The V end lost 3 bases, the J end lost 0 bases, and 9 bases lay between the germline ends. Germline V lookup: CDR1 MNHEY, CDR2 SMNVEV (reference sequence). This CDR3 reads CASSLWASSYEQYF. The CDR3 bases are TGTGCCAGCAGTTTGTGGGCTAGCTCCTACGAGCAGTACTTC.

This clonotype was observed a few times. V usage is TRBV5-5 and J usage is TRBJ2-3, with D uncertain. Germline loops: CDR1 SGHKS, CDR2 YYEKEE (reference sequence). V dropped 5 bases and J dropped 2 bases, with 9 bases sitting between them. There are 13 residues in the CDR3. Here the CDR3 DNA reads TGTGCCAGCAGTTTTGATCCCACAGATACGCAGTATTTT. Translation gives CASSFDPTDTQYF.

This clonotype was observed a few times. CDR3 amino acids: CASSQQGVGYEQYF. The CDR3 DNA reads as TGCGCCAGCAGCCAACAGGGAGTGGGGTACGAGCAGTACTTC. The chain links TRBV4-1 to TRBJ2-7, with D perhaps being TRBD1 or TRBD2 (5 bases each). The CDR3 is 14 amino acids. In germline, CDR1 is MGHRA, CDR2 YSYEKL. Deletions cut 2 bases from V and 4 bases from J, with 12 bases between.

In its sample, this clonotype was seen a few times. The chain links TRBV7-8 to TRBJ1-1; D remains ambiguous. V dropped 7 bases and J dropped 0 bases, with 9 bases sitting between them. In germline, CDR1 is SGHVS, CDR2 FQNEAQ. This CDR3 comprises 13 residues. CDR3 sequence reads: CASTERMNTEAFF. DNA of the CDR3: TGTGCCAGCACCGAACGGATGAACACTGAAGCTTTCTTT. The full variable domain, in which reference TRBV7-8 and TRBJ1-1 provide the parts outside the CDR3, is GAGVSQSPRYKVAKRGQDVALRCDPISGHVSLFWYQQALGQGPEFLTYFQNEAQLDKSGLPSDRFFAERPEGSVSTLKIQRTQQEDSAVYLCASTERMNTEAFFGQGTRLTVV.

This chain joins TRBV4-3 and TRBJ2-1, with 11 positions matching TRBD2. This CDR3 spans 15 amino acids. J was trimmed by 8 bases and V by 2 bases; bases with no gene match: 5. Germline V gives CDR1 LGHNA, CDR2 YSLEER. The CDR3 sequence is CASSQTSGGFYEQFF. For the CDR3, the DNA is TGCGCCAGCAGCCAAACTAGCGGGGGTTTCTATGAGCAGTTCTTC.

The chain carries TRBV6-1 and TRBJ1-1; D gene unclear. Between the trimmed V and J ends, which lost 0 bases and 8 bases, there was a span of 10 bases. The CDR3 is 13 amino acids. CDR1 and CDR2 (germline): MNHNS, SASEGT. The CDR3 protein is CASSEALLSEAFF. In DNA, the CDR3 is TGTGCCAGCAGTGAAGCGCTGTTATCCGAAGCTTTCTTT.